This T cell receptor beta chain was profiled in a study of blood T cell repertoires in COVID-19. TCRdb's table, derived via immunoSEQ multiplex PCR, lists solely in-frame clones and lacks some. The table records 250,000 to 300,000 clones, about 88% of them present only once. CDR1 is KGHDR and CDR2 is SFDVKD in the germline V gene. J was trimmed by 2 bases and V by 3 bases; bases with no gene match: 4. The CDR3 loop spans 15 amino acids. This clonotype was obtained from a woman aged 30 to 39 with COVID-19, enrolled during active disease. The rearrangement joins TRBV24-1 to TRBJ2-7; 9 bases map to TRBD1. Sequencing was done on a sample of peripheral blood. The CDR3 DNA reads as TGTGCCACCAGTGATCCGGGACAGGGTACCTACGAGCAGTACTTC. Translation: CATSDPGQGTYEQYF.